This T cell receptor (beta chain) was identified in a study of CD8+CD57+ T cells in acquired aplastic anemia. In the study overall: Sorted CD4+ and CD8+ cells gave a mean 3.2 ug DNA, range roughly 0.18 to 27.4 ug.

The sequenced patients had an expansion of CD8+CD57+ cells seen by flow cytometry. Every patient was diagnosed with severe acquired aplastic anemia. Untreated patients provided the blood samples, with no therapy given before sampling. Trimming took 0 bases from V and 2 from J; bases not matched to a gene: 13. This CDR3 is built from 18 residues. Germline CDR1 SQVTM, CDR2 ANQGSEA. Using genomic DNA as the template, TCR beta VDJ and CDR3 profiling was carried out. TCRdb itself ran the reads through MiXCR, one entry per CDR3 protein. The sample consists of fewer than 200,000 distinct CDR3 sequences, less than 50% of them appearing once. This clonotype was seen at least ten times.

The sequence was collected from a human donor with aplastic anemia. The rearrangement links TRBV29-1 to TRBJ2-7; 10 bases match TRBD2. Input material: sorted CD4+, CD8+, or CD8+CD57+ T cells (not recorded which) from PBMCs. CDR3 nucleotides: TGCAGCGTTGAAGAGATGAACGGGAAGCGGGAGGGACCCTACGAGCAGTACTTC. Translation: CSVEEMNGKREGPYEQYF.